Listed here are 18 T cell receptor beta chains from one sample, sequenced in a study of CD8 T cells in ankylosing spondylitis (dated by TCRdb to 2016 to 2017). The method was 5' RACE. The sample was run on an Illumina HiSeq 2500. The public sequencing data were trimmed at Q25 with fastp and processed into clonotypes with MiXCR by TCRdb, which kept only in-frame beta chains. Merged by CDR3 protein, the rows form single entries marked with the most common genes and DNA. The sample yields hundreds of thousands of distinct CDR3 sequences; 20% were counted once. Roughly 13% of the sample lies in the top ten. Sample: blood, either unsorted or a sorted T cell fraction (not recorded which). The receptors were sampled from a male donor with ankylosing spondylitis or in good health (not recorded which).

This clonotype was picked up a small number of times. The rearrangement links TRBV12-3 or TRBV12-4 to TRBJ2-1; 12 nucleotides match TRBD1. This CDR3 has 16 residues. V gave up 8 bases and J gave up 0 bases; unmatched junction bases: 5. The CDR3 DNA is TGTGCCAGCGGGGACAGGGGGCCGAGCTCCTACAATGAGCAGTTCTTC. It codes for CASGDRGPSSYNEQFF.

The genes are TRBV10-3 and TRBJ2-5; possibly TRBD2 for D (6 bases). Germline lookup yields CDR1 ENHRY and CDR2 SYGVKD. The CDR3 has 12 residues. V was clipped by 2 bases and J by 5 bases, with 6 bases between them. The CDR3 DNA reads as TGTGCCATCAGTGAGGGGGGGGAGACCCAGTACTTC. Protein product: CAISEGGETQYF.

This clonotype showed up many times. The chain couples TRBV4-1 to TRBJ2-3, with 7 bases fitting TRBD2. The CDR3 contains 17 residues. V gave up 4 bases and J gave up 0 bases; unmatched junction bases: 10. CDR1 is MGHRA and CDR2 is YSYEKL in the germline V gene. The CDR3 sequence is CASSPGLLMTSTDTQYF. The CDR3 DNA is TGCGCCAGCAGCCCGGGACTACTGATGACTAGCACAGATACGCAGTATTTT.

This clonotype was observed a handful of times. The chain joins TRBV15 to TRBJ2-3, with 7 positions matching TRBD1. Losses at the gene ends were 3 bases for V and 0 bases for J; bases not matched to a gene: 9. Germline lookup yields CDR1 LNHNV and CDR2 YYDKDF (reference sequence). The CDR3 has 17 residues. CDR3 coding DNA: TGTGCCACCAGCAGGGAAAGGGGACAGAGTAGCACAGATACGCAGTATTTT. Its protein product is CATSRERGQSSTDTQYF.

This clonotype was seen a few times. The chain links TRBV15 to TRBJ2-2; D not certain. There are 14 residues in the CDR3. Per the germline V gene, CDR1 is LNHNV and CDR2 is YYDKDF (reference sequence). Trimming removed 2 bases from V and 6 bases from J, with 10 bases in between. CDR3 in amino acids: CATSRRANAGELFF. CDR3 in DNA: TGTGCCACCAGCAGAAGGGCTAACGCCGGGGAGCTGTTTTTT.

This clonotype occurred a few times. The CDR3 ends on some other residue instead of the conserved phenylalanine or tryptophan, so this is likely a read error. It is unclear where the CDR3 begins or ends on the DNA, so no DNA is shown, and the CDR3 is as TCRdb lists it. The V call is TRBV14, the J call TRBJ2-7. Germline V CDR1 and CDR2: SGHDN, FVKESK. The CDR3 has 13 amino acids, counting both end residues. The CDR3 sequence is CASSQARTHRRLR.

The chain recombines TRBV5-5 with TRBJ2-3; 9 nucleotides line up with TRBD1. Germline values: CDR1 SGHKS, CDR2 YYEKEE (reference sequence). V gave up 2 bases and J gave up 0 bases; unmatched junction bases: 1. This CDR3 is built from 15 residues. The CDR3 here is CASSFDRGSTDTQYF. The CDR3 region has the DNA TGTGCCAGCAGCTTTGACAGGGGGAGCACAGATACGCAGTATTTT.

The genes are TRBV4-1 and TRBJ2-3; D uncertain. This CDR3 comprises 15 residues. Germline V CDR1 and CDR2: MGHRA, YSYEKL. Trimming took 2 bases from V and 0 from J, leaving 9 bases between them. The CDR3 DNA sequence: TGCGCCAGCAGCCAAACTGGGGTTAGCACAGATACGCAGTATTTT. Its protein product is CASSQTGVSTDTQYF.

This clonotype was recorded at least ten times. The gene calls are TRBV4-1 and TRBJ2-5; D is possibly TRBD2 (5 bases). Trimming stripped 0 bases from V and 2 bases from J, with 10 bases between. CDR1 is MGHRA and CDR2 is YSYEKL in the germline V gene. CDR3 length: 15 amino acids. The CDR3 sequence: CASSQESRLQETQYF. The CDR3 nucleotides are TGCGCCAGCAGCCAAGAGAGCAGACTACAAGAGACCCAGTACTTC.

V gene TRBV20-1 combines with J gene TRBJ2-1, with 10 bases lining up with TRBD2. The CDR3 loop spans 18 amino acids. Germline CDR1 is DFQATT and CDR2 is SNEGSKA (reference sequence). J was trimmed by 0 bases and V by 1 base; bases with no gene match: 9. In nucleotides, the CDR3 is TGCAGTGCTAGAGCCGGACTAGCGGTGCCGGCCTCCTACAATGAGCAGTTCTTC. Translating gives CSARAGLAVPASYNEQFF.

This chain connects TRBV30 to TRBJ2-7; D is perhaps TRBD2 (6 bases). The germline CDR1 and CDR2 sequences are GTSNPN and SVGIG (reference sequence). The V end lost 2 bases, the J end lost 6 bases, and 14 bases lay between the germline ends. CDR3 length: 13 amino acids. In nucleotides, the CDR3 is TGTGCCTGGAGTCCAGGAGGAGGGGCCGAGCAGTACTTC. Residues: CAWSPGGGAEQYF. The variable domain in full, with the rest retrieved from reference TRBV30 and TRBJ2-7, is SQTIHQWPATLVQPVGSPLSLECTVEGTSNPNLYWYRQAAGRGLQLLFYSVGIGQISSEVPQNLSASRPQDRQFILSSKKLLLSDSGFYLCAWSPGGGAEQYFGPGTRLTVT.

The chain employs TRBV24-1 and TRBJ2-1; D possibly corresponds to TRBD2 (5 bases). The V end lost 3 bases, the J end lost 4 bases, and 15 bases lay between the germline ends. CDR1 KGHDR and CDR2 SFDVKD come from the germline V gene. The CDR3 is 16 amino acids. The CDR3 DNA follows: TGTGCCACCAGTGATCGGGGAAATCACCCATACAATGAGCAGTTCTTC. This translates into CATSDRGNHPYNEQFF.

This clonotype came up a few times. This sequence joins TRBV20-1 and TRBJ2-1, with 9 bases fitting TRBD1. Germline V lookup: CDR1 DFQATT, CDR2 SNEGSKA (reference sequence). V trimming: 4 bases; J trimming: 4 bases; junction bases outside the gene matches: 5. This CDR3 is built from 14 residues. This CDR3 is CSAKGQGSYNEQFF. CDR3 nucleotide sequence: TGCAGTGCTAAGGGACAGGGCTCGTACAATGAGCAGTTCTTC.

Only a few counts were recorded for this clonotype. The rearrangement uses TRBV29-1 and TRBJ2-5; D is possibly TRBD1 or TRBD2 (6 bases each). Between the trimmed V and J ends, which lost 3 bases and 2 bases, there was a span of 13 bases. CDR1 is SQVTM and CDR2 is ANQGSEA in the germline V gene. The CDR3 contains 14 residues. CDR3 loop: CSVDTGGTQETQYF. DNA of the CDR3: TGCAGCGTTGATACCGGGGGCACGCAAGAGACCCAGTACTTC.

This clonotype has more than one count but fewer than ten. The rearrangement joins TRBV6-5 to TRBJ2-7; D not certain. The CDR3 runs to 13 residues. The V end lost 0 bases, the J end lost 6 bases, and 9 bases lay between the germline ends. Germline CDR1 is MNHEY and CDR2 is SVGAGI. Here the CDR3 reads CASSYSKLAEQYF. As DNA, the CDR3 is TGTGCCAGCAGTTACTCGAAACTGGCCGAGCAGTACTTC.

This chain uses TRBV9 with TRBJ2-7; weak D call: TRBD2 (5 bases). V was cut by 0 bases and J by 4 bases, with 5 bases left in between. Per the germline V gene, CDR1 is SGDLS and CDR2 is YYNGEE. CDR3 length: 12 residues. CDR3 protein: CASSVGGYEQYF. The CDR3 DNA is TGTGCCAGCAGCGTAGGAGGGTACGAGCAGTACTTC.

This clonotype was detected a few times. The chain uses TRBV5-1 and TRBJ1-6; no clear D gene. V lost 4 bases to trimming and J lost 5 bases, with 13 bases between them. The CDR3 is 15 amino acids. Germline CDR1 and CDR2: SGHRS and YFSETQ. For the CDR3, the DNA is TGCGCCAGCAGCGAAGACCTGAGGGATAATTCACCCCTCCACTTT. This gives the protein CASSEDLRDNSPLHF.

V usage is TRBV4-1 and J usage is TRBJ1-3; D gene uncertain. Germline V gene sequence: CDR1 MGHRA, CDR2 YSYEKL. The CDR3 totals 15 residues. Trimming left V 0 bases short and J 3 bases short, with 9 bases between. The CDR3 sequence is CASSQEGRNGNTIYF. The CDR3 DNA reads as TGCGCCAGCAGCCAAGAGGGCAGAAATGGAAACACCATATATTTT.